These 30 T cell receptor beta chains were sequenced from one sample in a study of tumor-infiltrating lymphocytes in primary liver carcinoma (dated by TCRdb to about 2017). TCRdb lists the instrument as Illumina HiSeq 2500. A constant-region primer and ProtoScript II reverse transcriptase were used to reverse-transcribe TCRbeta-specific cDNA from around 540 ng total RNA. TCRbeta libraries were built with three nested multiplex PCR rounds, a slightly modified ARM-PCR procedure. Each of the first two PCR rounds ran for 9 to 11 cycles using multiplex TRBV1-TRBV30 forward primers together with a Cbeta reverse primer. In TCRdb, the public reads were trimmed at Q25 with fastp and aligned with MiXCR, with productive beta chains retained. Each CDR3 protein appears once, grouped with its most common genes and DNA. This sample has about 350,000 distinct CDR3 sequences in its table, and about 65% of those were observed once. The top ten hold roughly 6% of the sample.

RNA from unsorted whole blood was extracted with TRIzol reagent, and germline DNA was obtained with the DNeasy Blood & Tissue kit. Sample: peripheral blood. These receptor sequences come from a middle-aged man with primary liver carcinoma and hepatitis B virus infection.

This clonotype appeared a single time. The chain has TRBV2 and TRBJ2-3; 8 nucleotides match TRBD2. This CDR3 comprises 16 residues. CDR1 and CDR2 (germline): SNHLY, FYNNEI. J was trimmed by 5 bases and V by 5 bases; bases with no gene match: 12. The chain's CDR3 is CASSWKLAAIIDTQYF. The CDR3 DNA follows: TGTGCCAGCAGTTGGAAACTAGCGGCCATCATAGATACGCAGTATTTT.

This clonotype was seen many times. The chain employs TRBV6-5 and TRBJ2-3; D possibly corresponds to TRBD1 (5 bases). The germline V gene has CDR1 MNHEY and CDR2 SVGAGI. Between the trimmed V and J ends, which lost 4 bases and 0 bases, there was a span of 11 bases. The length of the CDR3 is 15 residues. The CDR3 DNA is TGTGCCAGCAGTTTCGAGCAGGGTAGCACAGATACGCAGTATTTT. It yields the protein CASSFEQGSTDTQYF.

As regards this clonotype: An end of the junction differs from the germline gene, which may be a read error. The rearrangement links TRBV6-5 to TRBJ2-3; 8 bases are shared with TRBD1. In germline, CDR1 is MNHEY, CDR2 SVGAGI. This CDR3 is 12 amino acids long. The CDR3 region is CTSGQGTDTQYF. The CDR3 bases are TGTACCAGCGGACAGGGCACCGATACACAGTATTTT.

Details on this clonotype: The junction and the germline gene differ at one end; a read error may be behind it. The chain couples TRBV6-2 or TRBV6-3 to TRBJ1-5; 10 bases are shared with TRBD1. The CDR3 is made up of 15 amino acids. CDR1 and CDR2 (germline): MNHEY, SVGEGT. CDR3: CVSEGTGVGNQPQHF. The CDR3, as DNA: TGTGTCAGCGAGGGGACAGGGGTTGGCAATCAGCCCCAGCATTTT.

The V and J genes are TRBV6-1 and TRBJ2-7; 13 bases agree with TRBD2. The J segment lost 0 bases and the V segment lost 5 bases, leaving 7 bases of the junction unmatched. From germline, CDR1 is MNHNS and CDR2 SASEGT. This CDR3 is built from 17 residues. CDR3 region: CASSPMTSGRSSYEQYF. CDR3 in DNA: TGTGCCAGCAGTCCAATGACTAGCGGGAGGTCCTCCTACGAGCAGTACTTC.

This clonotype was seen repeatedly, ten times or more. The DNA of the CDR3 is TGTGCCAGCAGCCACAGCGGGATGTATTACGAGCAGTACTTC. The encoded protein is CASSHSGMYYEQYF. The chain couples TRBV12-3 or TRBV12-4 to TRBJ2-7; 7 positions match TRBD2. The CDR3 loop spans 14 amino acids. V was clipped by 6 bases and J by 4 bases; unmatched bases: 9.

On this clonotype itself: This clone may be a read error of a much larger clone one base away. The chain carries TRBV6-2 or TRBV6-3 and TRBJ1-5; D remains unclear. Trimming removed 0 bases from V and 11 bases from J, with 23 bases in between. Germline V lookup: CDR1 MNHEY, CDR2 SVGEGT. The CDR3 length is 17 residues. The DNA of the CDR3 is TGTGCCAGCAGTTACTCGATCAGGAGGCTCAGGAGGCAGTCCCAGCATTTT. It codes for CASSYSIRRLRRQSQHF.

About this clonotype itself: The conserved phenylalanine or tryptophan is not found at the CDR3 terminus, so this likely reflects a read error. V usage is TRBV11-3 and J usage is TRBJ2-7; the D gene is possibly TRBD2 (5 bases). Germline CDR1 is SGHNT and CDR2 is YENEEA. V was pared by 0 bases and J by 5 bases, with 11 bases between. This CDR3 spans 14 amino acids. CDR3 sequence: CASSLDATNHEQYL. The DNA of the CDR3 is TGTGCCAGCAGCTTAGATGCGACTAACCACGAGCAGTACCTC.

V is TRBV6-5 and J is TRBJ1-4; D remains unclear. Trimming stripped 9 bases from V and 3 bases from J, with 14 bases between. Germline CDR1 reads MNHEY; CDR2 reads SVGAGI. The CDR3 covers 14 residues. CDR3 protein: CASHGGPSNEKLFF. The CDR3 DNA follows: TGTGCCAGTCACGGAGGCCCATCTAATGAAAAACTGTTTTTT.

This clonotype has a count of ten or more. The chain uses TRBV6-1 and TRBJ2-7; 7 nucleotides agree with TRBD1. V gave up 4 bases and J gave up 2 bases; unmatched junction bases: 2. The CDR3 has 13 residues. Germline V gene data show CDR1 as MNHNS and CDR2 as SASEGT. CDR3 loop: CASSAGTAYEQYF. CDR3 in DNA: TGTGCCAGCAGTGCTGGGACAGCCTACGAGCAGTACTTC.

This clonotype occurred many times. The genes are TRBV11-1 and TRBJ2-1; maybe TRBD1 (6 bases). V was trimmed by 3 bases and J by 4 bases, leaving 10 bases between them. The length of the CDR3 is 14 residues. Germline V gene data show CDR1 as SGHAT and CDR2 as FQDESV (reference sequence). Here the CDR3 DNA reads TGTGCCAGCAGCTTGGGGACACAATACAATGAGCAGTTCTTC. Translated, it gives CASSLGTQYNEQFF.

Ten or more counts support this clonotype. The CDR3 loop is CASSLDREVGGETQYF. In DNA form, the CDR3 reads TGTGCCAGCAGCTTAGATCGGGAAGTCGGGGGAGAGACCCAGTACTTC. This rearrangement joins TRBV11-2 to TRBJ2-5; D is perhaps TRBD2 (6 bases). There are 16 residues in the CDR3. The germline V gene has CDR1 SGHAT and CDR2 FQNNGV. V was pared by 0 bases and J by 4 bases, with 15 bases between. Full variable domain (missing parts from reference TRBV11-2 and TRBJ2-5): EAGVAQSPRYKIIEKRQSVAFWCNPISGHATLYWYQQILGQGPKLLIQFQNNGVVDDSQLPKDRFSAERLKGVDSTLKIQPAKLEDSAVYLCASSLDREVGGETQYFGPGTRLLVL.

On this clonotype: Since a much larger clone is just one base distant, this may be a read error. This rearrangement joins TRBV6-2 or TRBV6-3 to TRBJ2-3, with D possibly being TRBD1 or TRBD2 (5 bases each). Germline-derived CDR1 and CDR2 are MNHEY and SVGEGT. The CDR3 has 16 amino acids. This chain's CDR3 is CASSARPSPGTGTQYF. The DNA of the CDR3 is TGTGCCAGCAGTGCCCGACCTAGCCCTGGCACAGGTACGCAGTATTTT.

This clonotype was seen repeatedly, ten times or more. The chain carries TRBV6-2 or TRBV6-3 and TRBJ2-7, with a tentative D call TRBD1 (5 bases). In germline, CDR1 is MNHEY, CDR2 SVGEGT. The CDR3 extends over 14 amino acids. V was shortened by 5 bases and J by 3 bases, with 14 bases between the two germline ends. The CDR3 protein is CASSGRGRDYEQYF. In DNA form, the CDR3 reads TGTGCCAGCAGTGGAAGGGGAAGGGACTACGAGCAGTACTTC.

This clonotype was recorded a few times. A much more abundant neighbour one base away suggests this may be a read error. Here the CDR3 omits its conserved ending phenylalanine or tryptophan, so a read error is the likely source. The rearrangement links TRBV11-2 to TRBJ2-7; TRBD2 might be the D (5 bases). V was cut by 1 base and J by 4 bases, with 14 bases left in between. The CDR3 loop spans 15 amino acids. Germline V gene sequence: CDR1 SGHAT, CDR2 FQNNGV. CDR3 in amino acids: CASSLAPAEGYEQYS. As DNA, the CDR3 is TGTGCCAGCAGCTTAGCCCCAGCGGAAGGATACGAGCAGTACTCC.

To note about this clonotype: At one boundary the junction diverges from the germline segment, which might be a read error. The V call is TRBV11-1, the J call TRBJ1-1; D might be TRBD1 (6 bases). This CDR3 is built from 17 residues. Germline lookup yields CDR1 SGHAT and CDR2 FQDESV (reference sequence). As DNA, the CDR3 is TGTGCCAGCAGCTTTCAGGGGCCAGCGTTCATGGGCACTGGAGCTTTCTTT. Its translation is CASSFQGPAFMGTGAFF.

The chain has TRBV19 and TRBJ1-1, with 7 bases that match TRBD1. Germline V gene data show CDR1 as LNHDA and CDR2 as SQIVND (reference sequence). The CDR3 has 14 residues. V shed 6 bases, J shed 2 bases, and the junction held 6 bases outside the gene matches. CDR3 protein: CASSTTGENTEAFF. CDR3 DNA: TGTGCCAGTAGCACTACAGGGGAAAACACTGAAGCTTTCTTT. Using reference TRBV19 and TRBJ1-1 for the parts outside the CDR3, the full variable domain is DGGITQSPKYLFRKEGQNVTLSCEQNLNHDAMYWYRQDPGQGLRLIYYSQIVNDFQKGDIAEGYSVSREKKESFPLTVTSAQKNPTAFYLCASSTTGENTEAFFGQGTRLTVV.

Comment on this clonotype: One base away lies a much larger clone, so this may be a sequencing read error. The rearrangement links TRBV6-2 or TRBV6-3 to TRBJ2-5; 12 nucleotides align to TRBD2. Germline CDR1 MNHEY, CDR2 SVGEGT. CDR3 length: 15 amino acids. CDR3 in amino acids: CVSSWGTSGQETQYF. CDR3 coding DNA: TGTGTCAGCAGTTGGGGGACTAGCGGGCAAGAGACCCAGTACTTC.

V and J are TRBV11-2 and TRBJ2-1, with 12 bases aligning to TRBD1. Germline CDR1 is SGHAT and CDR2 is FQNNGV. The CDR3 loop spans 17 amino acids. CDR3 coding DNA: TGTACTAGCAGCTCAGACCTGGGACAGGGGGCCTCCAATGAGCAGTTCTTC. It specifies CTSSSDLGQGASNEQFF.

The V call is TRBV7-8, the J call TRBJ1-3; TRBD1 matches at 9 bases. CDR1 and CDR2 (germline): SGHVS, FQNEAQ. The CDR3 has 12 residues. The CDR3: CVTGTGGNTIYF. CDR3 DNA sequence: TGTGTCACCGGGACAGGGGGAAACACCATATATTTT.

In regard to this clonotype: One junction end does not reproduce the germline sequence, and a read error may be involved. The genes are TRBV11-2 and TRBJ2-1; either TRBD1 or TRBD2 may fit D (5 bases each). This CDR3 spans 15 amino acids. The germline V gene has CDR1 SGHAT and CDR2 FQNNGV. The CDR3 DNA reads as TGTGCCAGCACCTTAGGGGAGACTCCCCACAATGAGCAGTTCTTC. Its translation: CASTLGETPHNEQFF. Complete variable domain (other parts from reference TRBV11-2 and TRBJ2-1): EAGVAQSPRYKIIEKRQSVAFWCNPISGHATLYWYQQILGQGPKLLIQFQNNGVVDDSQLPKDRFSAERLKGVDSTLKIQPAKLEDSAVYLCASTLGETPHNEQFFGPGTRLTVL.

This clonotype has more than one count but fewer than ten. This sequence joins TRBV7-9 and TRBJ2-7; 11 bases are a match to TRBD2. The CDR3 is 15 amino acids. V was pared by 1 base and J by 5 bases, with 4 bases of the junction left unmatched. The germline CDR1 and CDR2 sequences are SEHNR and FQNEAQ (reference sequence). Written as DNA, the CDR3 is TGTGCCAGCAGCTTAGGTAGCGGGAGGGCCAACGAGCAGTACTTC. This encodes CASSLGSGRANEQYF. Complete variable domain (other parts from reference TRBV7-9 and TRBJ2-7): DTGVSQNPRHKITKRGQNVTFRCDPISEHNRLYWYRQTLGQGPEFLTYFQNEAQLEKSRLLSDRFSAERPKGSFSTLEIQRTEQGDSAMYLCASSLGSGRANEQYFGPGTRLTVT.

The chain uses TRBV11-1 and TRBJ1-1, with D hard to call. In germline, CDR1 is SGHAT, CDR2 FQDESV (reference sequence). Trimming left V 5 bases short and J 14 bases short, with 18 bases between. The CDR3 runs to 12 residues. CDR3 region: CASSIPGTAAFF. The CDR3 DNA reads TGTGCCAGCAGCATCCCTGGCACTGCCGCGTTCTTT.

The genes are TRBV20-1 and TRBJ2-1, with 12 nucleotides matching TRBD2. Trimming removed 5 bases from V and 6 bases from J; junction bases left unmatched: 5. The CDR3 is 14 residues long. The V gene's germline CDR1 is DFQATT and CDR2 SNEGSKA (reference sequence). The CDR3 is CSAASGRVSNEQFF. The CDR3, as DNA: TGCAGTGCTGCTAGCGGGAGGGTAAGCAATGAGCAGTTCTTC.

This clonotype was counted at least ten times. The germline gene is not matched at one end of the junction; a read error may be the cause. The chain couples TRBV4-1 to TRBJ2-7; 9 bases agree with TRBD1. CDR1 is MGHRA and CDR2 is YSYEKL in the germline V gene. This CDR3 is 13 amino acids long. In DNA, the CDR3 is TGCGCCAGCAGCCAAGGGGAAGGGACAGGGTCCATTTTC. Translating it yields CASSQGEGTGSIF.

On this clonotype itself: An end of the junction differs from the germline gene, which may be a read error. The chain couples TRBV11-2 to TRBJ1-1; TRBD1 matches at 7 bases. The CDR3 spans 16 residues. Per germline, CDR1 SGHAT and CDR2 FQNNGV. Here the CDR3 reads CASSLDRDTCNTEAFF. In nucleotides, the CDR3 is TGTGCCAGCAGCCTAGACAGGGACACTTGTAACACTGAAGCTTTCTTT.

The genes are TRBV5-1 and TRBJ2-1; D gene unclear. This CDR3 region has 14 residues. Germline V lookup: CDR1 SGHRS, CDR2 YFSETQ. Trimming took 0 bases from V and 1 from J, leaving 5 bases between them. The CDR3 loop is CASSLGESYNEQFF. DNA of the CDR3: TGCGCCAGCAGCTTGGGCGAATCCTACAATGAGCAGTTCTTC.

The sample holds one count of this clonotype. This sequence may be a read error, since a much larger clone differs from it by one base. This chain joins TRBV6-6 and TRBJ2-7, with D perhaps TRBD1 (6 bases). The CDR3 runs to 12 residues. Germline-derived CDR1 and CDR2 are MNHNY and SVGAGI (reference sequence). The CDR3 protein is CTSMQGTGEQYF. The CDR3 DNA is TGTACCAGCATGCAGGGGACCGGGGAGCAGTACTTC.

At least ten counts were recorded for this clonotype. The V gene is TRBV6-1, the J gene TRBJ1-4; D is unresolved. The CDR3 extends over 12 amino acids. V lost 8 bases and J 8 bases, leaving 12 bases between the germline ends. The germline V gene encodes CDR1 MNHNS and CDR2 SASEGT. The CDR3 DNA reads TGTGCCAGCCACACTAGGGAAGAAAAACTGTTTTTT. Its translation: CASHTREEKLFF.

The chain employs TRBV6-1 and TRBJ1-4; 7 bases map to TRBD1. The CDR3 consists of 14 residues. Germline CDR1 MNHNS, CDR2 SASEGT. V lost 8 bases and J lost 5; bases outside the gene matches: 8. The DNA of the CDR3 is TGTGCCAGCTACCCCGGGACAGCGAATGAAAAACTGTTTTTT. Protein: CASYPGTANEKLFF.